The 23 T cell receptor beta chains in this list originate from one sample, sequenced in a study of blood T cell repertoires in COVID-19 (dated by TCRdb to about 2020). Receptors were amplified or captured by the immunoSEQ multiplex PCR assay. TCRdb re-hosts the immuneACCESS table, in-frame sequences only. Its copies lack some clones; in the studies checked, an unresolved V gene accounts for under half of them, and the cause for the rest is not known. This sample has roughly 100,000 clones in its table, and around 80% of those were observed once. Around 15% of the sample rests with the top ten. The sequenced sample was peripheral blood. These receptor sequences come from a woman aged 55-75 years with acute or convalescent COVID-19.

The DNA of the CDR3 is TGTGCCAGTACAATCCGTAGCGGGACCTCCTCCTACGAGCAGTACTTC. Translated: CASTIRSGTSSYEQYF. The rearrangement joins TRBV19 to TRBJ2-7; 8 nucleotides agree with TRBD2. The CDR3 is made up of 16 amino acids. Germline loops: CDR1 LNHDA, CDR2 SQIVND (reference sequence). The ends lost 7 bases at V and 0 bases at J; junction bases unmatched: 11.

The chain combines TRBV18 with TRBJ1-5; no clear D gene. The V end was cut by 4 bases, the J end by 4 bases, with 8 bases between. Germline V lookup: CDR1 KGHSH, CDR2 LQKENI. CDR3 length: 13 amino acids. Here the CDR3 reads CASSRASNQPQHF. For the CDR3, the DNA is TGTGCCAGCTCACGGGCGTCAAATCAGCCCCAGCATTTT.

The V call is TRBV6-6, the J call TRBJ2-7; possible D gene TRBD1, 6 bases. Trimming pared 5 bases from V and 3 bases from J, leaving 8 bases between. Germline loops: CDR1 MNHNY, CDR2 SVGAGI (reference sequence). This CDR3 region has 12 residues. As DNA, the CDR3 is TGTGCCAGCAGTAGGGGGAGCTACGAGCAGTACTTC. Translating gives CASSRGSYEQYF.

The chain employs TRBV5-1 and TRBJ1-1; D not resolved. Germline CDR1 SGHRS, CDR2 YFSETQ. The length of the CDR3 is 15 residues. Trimming removed 5 bases at V and 3 bases at J, with 17 bases between. The CDR3 DNA follows: TGCGCCAGCAGTTTATCCCCCGGCGGCGACACTGAAGCTTTCTTT. Its translation is CASSLSPGGDTEAFF.

The CDR3 loop reads CASSFSGRADTQYF. CDR3 nucleotide sequence: TGTGCCAGCAGCTTTAGCGGGAGGGCGGATACGCAGTATTTT. The chain recombines TRBV7-2 with TRBJ2-3, with TRBD2 identical over 11 bases. V gave up 3 bases and J gave up 6 bases; unmatched junction bases: 2. CDR1 SGHTA and CDR2 FQGNSA come from the germline V gene. This CDR3 region has 14 residues.

The chain has TRBV10-2 and TRBJ1-2; no firm D call. The germline V gene encodes CDR1 WSHSY and CDR2 SAAADI. Trimming removed 3 bases at V and 8 bases at J, with 10 bases between. The CDR3 runs to 12 residues. CDR3 amino acids: CASSDAESGYTF. CDR3 nucleotides: TGCGCCAGCAGTGATGCAGAATCCGGCTACACCTTC.

The CDR3 here is CASRYSMGTDTQYF. CDR3 coding DNA: TGCGCCAGCAGATATAGTATGGGCACAGATACGCAGTATTTT. The J gene is TRBJ2-3, the V gene TRBV5-1, with D unclear. V dropped 5 bases and J dropped 1 base, with 11 bases sitting between them. In germline, CDR1 is SGHRS, CDR2 YFSETQ. This CDR3 contains 14 residues.

The J gene is TRBJ2-3, the V gene TRBV7-2; 9 bases map to TRBD2. This CDR3 contains 15 residues. V gave up 5 bases and J gave up 2 bases; unmatched junction bases: 5. CDR1 is SGHTA and CDR2 is FQGNSA in the germline V gene. CDR3 bases: TGTGCCAGCAGCCTCCTAGCGGGACCCACAGATACGCAGTATTTT. It translates to CASSLLAGPTDTQYF.

The rearrangement joins TRBV6-4 to TRBJ2-3; 8 nucleotides align to TRBD1. J lost 4 bases, V lost 4 bases, and 4 bases had no gene match. Germline-derived CDR1 and CDR2 are MRHNA and SNTAGT. This CDR3 contains 14 residues. CDR3 DNA sequence: TGTGCCAGCAGTGCACAGGGGGACTCAGATACGCAGTATTTT. This codes for CASSAQGDSDTQYF.

The J gene is TRBJ1-1, the V gene TRBV19; D gene unclear. The length of the CDR3 is 14 residues. The germline V gene has CDR1 LNHDA and CDR2 SQIVND (reference sequence). Trimming cost V 6 bases and J 3 bases, with 14 bases left between them. The CDR3 reads CASRWRGRDTEAFF. The CDR3 bases are TGTGCCAGTAGATGGCGAGGAAGAGACACTGAAGCTTTCTTT.

The chain has TRBV28 and TRBJ1-3; weak D call: TRBD1 (5 bases). Germline loops: CDR1 MDHEN, CDR2 SYDVKM. Trimming took 5 bases from V and 1 from J, leaving 12 bases between them. The CDR3 contains 15 residues. The CDR3 spells CASSRGDRSGNTIYF. CDR3 in DNA: TGTGCCAGCAGTCGGGGGGACCGGTCTGGAAACACCATATATTTT.

V gene TRBV12-3 or TRBV12-4 combines with J gene TRBJ1-2; the D is unclear. The CDR3 loop spans 12 amino acids. Trimming shortened V by 3 bases and J by 7 bases, and 9 bases separated the two germline ends. CDR3 amino acids: CASSFADSGYTF. As DNA, the CDR3 is TGTGCCAGCAGTTTTGCAGACTCTGGCTACACCTTC.

V gene TRBV6-5 combines with J gene TRBJ1-2; a possible D gene is TRBD1 (6 bases). CDR3 length: 13 amino acids. The V gene lost 5 bases and the J gene lost 6 bases, with 13 bases spanning the gap. The germline V gene has CDR1 MNHEY and CDR2 SVGAGI. CDR3 residues: CASSLHRANGYTF. Here the CDR3 DNA reads TGTGCCAGCAGTCTCCACAGGGCCAATGGCTACACCTTC.

This chain links TRBV5-1 with TRBJ1-6, with 7 bases lining up with TRBD1. Germline lookup yields CDR1 SGHRS and CDR2 YFSETQ. Unmatched junction bases numbered 9, after V lost 6 bases and J lost 6 bases. There are 15 residues in the CDR3. Here the CDR3 reads CASKQGQGGNSPLHF. Written as DNA, the CDR3 is TGCGCCAGCAAGCAGGGGCAGGGGGGTAATTCACCCCTCCACTTT.

V is TRBV29-1 and J is TRBJ1-1; no clear D. Germline-derived CDR1 and CDR2 are SQVTM and ANQGSEA. The ends were cut back, 4 bases at V and 0 bases at J, with 6 bases in the middle. This CDR3 has 12 amino acids. The CDR3 DNA reads TGCAGCGTTGGACACATGAACACTGAAGCTTTCTTT. Translated, it gives CSVGHMNTEAFF.

V and J are TRBV4-1 and TRBJ2-3; a possible D gene is TRBD1 (7 bases). Trimming stripped 1 base from V and 2 bases from J, with 13 bases between. There are 16 residues in the CDR3. CDR1 is MGHRA and CDR2 is YSYEKL in the germline V gene. In DNA, the CDR3 is TGCGCCAGCAGCCAAGGCGGGACAGCAGACACAGATACGCAGTATTTT. This sequence encodes CASSQGGTADTDTQYF.

The CDR3 nucleotides are TGTGCCAGCAGTTTACACGACAGGGTCCGGGAGCAGTACTTC. This sequence encodes CASSLHDRVREQYF. The genes are TRBV28 and TRBJ2-7; 7 bases match TRBD1. The CDR3 sequence is 14 residues long. The germline V gene encodes CDR1 MDHEN and CDR2 SYDVKM. J gave up 7 bases and V 2 bases, and 8 bases lay outside the gene matches.

J is TRBJ2-7 and V is TRBV5-1, with D maybe TRBD2 (6 bases). The CDR3 has 16 residues. V gave up 0 bases and J gave up 2 bases, with 15 bases separating them. The germline gives CDR1 SGHRS, CDR2 YFSETQ. The CDR3: CASSLDTGGGTYEQYF. CDR3 in DNA: TGCGCCAGCAGCTTGGATACTGGCGGAGGGACCTACGAGCAGTACTTC.

The rearrangement uses TRBV5-1 and TRBJ2-3; 7 nucleotides match TRBD2. The CDR3 has 15 residues. J lost 5 bases, V lost 0 bases, and 6 bases had no gene match. CDR1 and CDR2 from the germline V gene are SGHRS and YFSETQ. CDR3 nucleotides: TGCGCCAGCAGCTTGGACGGCGGGAGAGGAGATACGCAGTATTTT. Amino acids: CASSLDGGRGDTQYF.

This clone was seen repeatedly, ten times or more. Here the CDR3 DNA reads TGTGCCAGCAGTTCTAGTATGGACTACGAGCAGTACTTC. Translated, it gives CASSSSMDYEQYF. The J gene is TRBJ2-7, the V gene TRBV6-5; D gene ambiguous. Per germline, CDR1 MNHEY and CDR2 SVGAGI. The CDR3 loop spans 13 amino acids. V was shortened by 4 bases and J by 3 bases, with 10 bases between the two germline ends.

This clone has a single count. The V and J genes are TRBV7-2 and TRBJ1-5; TRBD1 aligns across 10 bases. Germline CDR1 SGHTA, CDR2 FQGNSA. Trimming removed 5 bases from V and 4 bases from J; junction bases left unmatched: 8. CDR3 length: 16 residues. In DNA form, the CDR3 reads TGTGCCAGCAGCCCAGGCGGGACAGGGGTGAATCAGCCCCAGCATTTT. The encoded protein is CASSPGGTGVNQPQHF.

V usage is TRBV7-9 and J usage is TRBJ2-1; 7 bases are a match to TRBD2. CDR3 length: 14 amino acids. The ends lost 5 bases at V and 9 bases at J; junction bases unmatched: 10. CDR1 and CDR2 from the germline V gene are SEHNR and FQNEAQ (reference sequence). CDR3 loop: CASSRVGTIGEQFF. The CDR3 DNA follows: TGTGCCAGCAGCCGCGTCGGGACTATTGGTGAGCAGTTCTTC.

The chain joins TRBV27 to TRBJ1-2; D call uncertain. Germline V gives CDR1 MNHEY, CDR2 SMNVEV (reference sequence). This CDR3 spans 12 amino acids. V was shortened by 6 bases and J by 5 bases, with 10 bases between the two germline ends. CDR3 sequence reads: CASSHSKYGYTF. CDR3 nucleotide sequence: TGTGCCAGCAGCCACAGCAAATATGGCTACACCTTC.